The entry below gives a single TCR beta chain sequence along with its context. The antigen remains undetermined. The source of the sample is a study of T cells in Graves' hyperthyroidism and ophthalmopathy. The study's findings and limits: Ophthalmopathy was model-predicted a median roughly 6.5 months pre-onset.

Per germline, CDR1 MNHNS and CDR2 SASEGT. CDR3 length: 15 residues. V was pared by 8 bases and J by 0 bases, with 7 bases of the junction left unmatched. The source material, RNA transcripts, was used to amplify TCR beta CDR3 regions. HTBI primers were employed in a first-round RT-PCR of the TCR CDR3. MiXCR, run by TCRdb on the multiplex PCR reads, gives a single entry per CDR3 protein. The sample holds roughly 530,000 distinct CDR3 sequences, about a sixth seen once. The specimen sequenced was blood. The chain uses TRBV6-1 and TRBJ2-1; 7 bases map to TRBD2. This TCR was recovered from a young woman with Graves' ophthalmopathy. The CDR3 DNA is TGTGCCAGCGAGGGACTAACCAGCTCCTACAATGAGCAGTTCTTC. It yields the protein CASEGLTSSYNEQFF.